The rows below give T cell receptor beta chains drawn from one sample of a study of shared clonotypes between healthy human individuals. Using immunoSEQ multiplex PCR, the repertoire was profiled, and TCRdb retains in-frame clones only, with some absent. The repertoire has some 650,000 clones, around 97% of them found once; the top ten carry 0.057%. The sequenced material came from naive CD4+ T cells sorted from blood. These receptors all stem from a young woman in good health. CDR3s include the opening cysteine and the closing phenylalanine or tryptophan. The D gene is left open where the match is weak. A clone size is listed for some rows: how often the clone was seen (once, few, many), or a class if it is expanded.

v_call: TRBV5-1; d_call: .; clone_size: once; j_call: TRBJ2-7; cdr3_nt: TGCGCCAGCAGCTTGGGGGGCCTCCGAAACCCGGTCCACGAGCAGTACTTC; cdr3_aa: CASSLGGLRNPVHEQYF
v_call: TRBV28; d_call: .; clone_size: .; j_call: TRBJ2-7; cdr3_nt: TGTGCCAGCAGTTTCCCTGACCGCTCCTACGAGCAGTACTTC; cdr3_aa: CASSFPDRSYEQYF
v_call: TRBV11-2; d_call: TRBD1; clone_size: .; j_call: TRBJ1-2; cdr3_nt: TGTGCCAGCAGCCAAGATCAGGGGGCGGGTGGCTACACCTTC; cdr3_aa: CASSQDQGAGGYTF
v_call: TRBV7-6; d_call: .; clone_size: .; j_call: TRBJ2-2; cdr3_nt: TGTGCCAGCAGCTTACAATACACCGGGGAGCTGTTTTTT; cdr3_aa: CASSLQYTGELFF
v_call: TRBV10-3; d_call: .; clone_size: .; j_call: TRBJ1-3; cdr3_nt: TGTGCCATCAGTGAGACGGCCACAGGCTATGGAAACACCATATATTTT; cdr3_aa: CAISETATGYGNTIYF
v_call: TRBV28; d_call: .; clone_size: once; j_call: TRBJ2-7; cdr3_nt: TGTGCCAGCACCCTAGGAAGGACCTACGAGCAGTACTTC; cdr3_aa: CASTLGRTYEQYF
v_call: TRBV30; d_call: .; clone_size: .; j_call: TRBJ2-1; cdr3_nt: TGTGCCGGGACCGGGCGAACCTACAATGAGCAGTTCTTC; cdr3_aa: CAGTGRTYNEQFF
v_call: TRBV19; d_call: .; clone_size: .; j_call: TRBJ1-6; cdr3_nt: TGTGCCAGTAGTATCCTAGGGGCGAGAAATTCACCCCTCCACTTT; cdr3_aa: CASSILGARNSPLHF
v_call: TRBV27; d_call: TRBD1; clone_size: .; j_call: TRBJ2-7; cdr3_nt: TGTGCCAGCAGTCCCGACCTCCAACAGACAGGGAAGTACTTC; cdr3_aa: CASSPDLQQTGKYF
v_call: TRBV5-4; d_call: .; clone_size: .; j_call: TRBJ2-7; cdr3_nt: TGTGCCAGCAGCTTGGCGGCTAAGGGGCACTACGAGCAGTACTTC; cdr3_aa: CASSLAAKGHYEQYF
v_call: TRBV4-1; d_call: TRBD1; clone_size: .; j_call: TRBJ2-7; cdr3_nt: TGCGCCAGCAGCCAATTACGCAGGGGGCCCTACGAGCAGTACTTC; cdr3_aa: CASSQLRRGPYEQYF
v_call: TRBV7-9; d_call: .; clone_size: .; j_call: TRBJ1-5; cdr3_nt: TGTGCCAGCAGCTCATTAGGTGTTCCCCAGCATTTT; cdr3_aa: CASSSLGVPQHF
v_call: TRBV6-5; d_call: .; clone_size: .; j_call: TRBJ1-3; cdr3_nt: TGTGCCACCTTTTCCTCTGGAAACACCATATATTTT; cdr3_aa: CATFSSGNTIYF
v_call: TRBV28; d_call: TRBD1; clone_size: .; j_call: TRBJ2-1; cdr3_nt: TGTGCCAGCAGCCAAGGGACAGGGGGGTTCAGTGAGCAGTTCTTC; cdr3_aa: CASSQGTGGFSEQFF
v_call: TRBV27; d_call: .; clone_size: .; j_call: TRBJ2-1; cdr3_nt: TGTGCCAGCAGTGCAGAAACGGGAGTTTATAAAAATGAGCAGTTCTTC; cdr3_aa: CASSAETGVYKNEQFF
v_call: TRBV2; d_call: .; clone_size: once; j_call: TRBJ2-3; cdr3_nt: TGTGCCAGCAAGGACACGGGCACAGATACGCAGTATTTT; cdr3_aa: CASKDTGTDTQYF
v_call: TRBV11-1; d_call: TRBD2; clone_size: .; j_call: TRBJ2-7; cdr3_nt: TGTGCCAGCAGCCCCGGACTAGCGGGAGCCTACGAGCAGTACTTC; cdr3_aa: CASSPGLAGAYEQYF